This record concerns one TCR beta chain sequence. This entry comes from a study of blood T cell repertoires in COVID-19. For the study at large: The United States, Italy and Spain provided the acute and convalescent COVID-19 samples.

In the original processing: Reference gene primer amplification gave estimated nucleated cell counts. Sequencing was performed with immunoSEQ multiplex PCR; in TCRdb, only in-frame clones are kept and a portion is missing. The DNA gave D and trimming, while V, J and clone size come from that table. The sample has roughly 74,000 clones, 80% to 90% seen once; the top ten hold 0.9% to 1.5%. Germline V gene data show CDR1 as SGHTA and CDR2 as FQGNSA. The ends were cut back, 1 base at V and 7 bases at J, with 15 bases in the middle. The length of the CDR3 is 15 residues. This TCR was recovered from a woman between 50 and 59 years old with acute COVID-19. The sequenced sample consisted of PBMCs or T cells enriched from blood (not recorded which). J is TRBJ2-3 and V is TRBV7-2; TRBD2 might be the D (5 bases). CDR3 loop: CASSLEPHGENTQYF. CDR3 DNA sequence: TGTGCCAGCAGCTTAGAACCTCACGGGGAAAATACGCAGTATTTT. The variable domain in full, with the rest retrieved from reference TRBV7-2 and TRBJ2-3, is GAGVSQSPSNKVTEKGKDVELRCDPISGHTALYWYRQSLGQGLEFLIYFQGNSAPDKSGLPSDRFSAERTGGSVSTLTIQRTQQEDSAVYLCASSLEPHGENTQYFGPGTRLTVL.